The rows below give T cell receptor beta chains drawn from one sample of a study of T cell repertoires in cytomegalovirus infection. These TCRs' antigens remain unknown. A single record per CDR3 protein comes from TCRdb applying MiXCR to the reads. This repertoire shows 140,000 to 150,000 distinct CDR3 sequences, more than 30% found once; its top ten account for roughly half. The sample consisted of CD8+ T cells from cultured PBMCs, taken from culture after CMV antigen stimulation. The receptor source for this set is a human donor in good health (CMV status not recorded). Some clones in this sample may be carry-over from other donors' samples. CDR3s include the opening cysteine and the closing phenylalanine or tryptophan. D genes are given only for firm matches. Rows may omit the clone size; those that give it use once, few, many or a size class.

cdr3_length | clone_size | d_call | j_call | v_call | cdr3_aa | cdr3_nt
17 | . | TRBD1 | TRBJ1-3 | TRBV20-1 | CSATDVIFGQGENTIYF | TGCAGTGCTACAGATGTGATTTTCGGACAGGGCGAAAACACCATATATTTT
14 | . | . | TRBJ2-1 | TRBV15 | CATSRPRTGDEQFF | TGTGCCACCAGCAGACCTCGGACCGGGGATGAGCAGTTCTTC
12 | many | . | TRBJ1-1 | TRBV7-9 | CASRGLGTEAFF | TGTGCCAGCAGGGGTTTAGGGACTGAAGCTTTCTTT
13 | . | . | TRBJ2-7 | TRBV7-9 | CASSLLQGYEQYF | TGTGCCAGCAGCTTACTACAGGGCTACGAGCAGTACTTC
14 | few | TRBD1 | TRBJ2-1 | TRBV7-8 | CASSDTQGANEQFF | TGTGCCAGCAGTGACACCCAGGGGGCCAATGAGCAGTTCTTC
15 | . | . | TRBJ2-7 | TRBV4-2 | CASSQGGASTYEQYF | TGTGCCAGCAGCCAAGGAGGGGCAAGTACCTACGAGCAGTACTTC
14 | . | TRBD1 | TRBJ2-7 | TRBV27 | CASSEGQGGHEQYF | TGTGCCAGCAGTGAGGGACAGGGGGGTCACGAGCAGTACTTC
15 | . | TRBD1 | TRBJ2-7 | TRBV7-9 | CASSPPGTGRDEQYF | TGTGCCAGCAGTCCCCCCGGGACAGGGCGTGACGAGCAGTACTTC
15 | many | . | TRBJ1-5 | TRBV12-3/TRBV12-4 | CASSLALGVYQPQHF | TGTGCCAGCAGTTTGGCCCTGGGGGTTTATCAGCCCCAGCATTTT
17 | . | . | TRBJ1-1 | TRBV15 | CVTSRSRDLGTNTEAFF | TGTGTCACCAGCAGATCGCGGGATCTAGGTACGAACACTGAAGCTTTCTTT
14 | medium-sized | . | TRBJ1-1 | TRBV19 | CASSIGDTYTEAFF | TGTGCCAGTAGTATAGGGGACACCTACACTGAAGCTTTCTTT
17 | . | TRBD1 | TRBJ2-2 | TRBV28 | CASSYSPGTVNTGELFF | TGTGCCAGCAGTTACTCACCCGGGACAGTGAACACCGGGGAGCTGTTTTTT
15 | . | . | TRBJ2-3 | TRBV7-6 | CASSLGHLSTDTQYF | TGTGCCAGCAGCTTAGGGCACCTTAGCACAGATACGCAGTATTTT
16 | few | TRBD1 | TRBJ2-7 | TRBV7-9 | CASSSTGTGASYEQYF | TGTGCCAGCAGCTCTACCGGGACAGGAGCTTCCTACGAGCAGTACTTC
14 | few | . | TRBJ1-3 | TRBV5-6 | CASSYGFSGNTIYF | TGTGCCAGCAGCTACGGGTTCTCTGGAAACACCATATATTTT
15 | . | . | TRBJ1-4 | TRBV7-9 | CASSRTVATNEKLFF | TGTGCCAGCAGCCGGACTGTCGCAACTAATGAAAAACTGTTTTTT
18 | once | TRBD2 | TRBJ2-2 | TRBV9 | CASSVAGTSEIITGELFF | TGTGCCAGCAGCGTAGCAGGGACTAGCGAGATCATCACCGGGGAGCTGTTTTTT
15 | . | TRBD1 | TRBJ2-3 | TRBV10-3 | CAISTGGQGKDTQYF | TGTGCCATATCAACCGGGGGACAGGGTAAAGATACGCAGTATTTT
15 | . | . | TRBJ2-7 | TRBV5-6 | CASSLDGVSSYEQYF | TGTGCCAGCAGCTTGGATGGGGTAAGCTCCTACGAGCAGTACTTC
13 | many | . | TRBJ2-1 | TRBV12-3/TRBV12-4 | CASRGGGGNEQFF | TGTGCCAGCAGGGGAGGGGGGGGCAATGAGCAGTTCTTC
17 | . | . | TRBJ1-6 | TRBV25-1 | CASTGGGFGSYNSPLHF | TGTGCCAGCACTGGAGGCGGATTCGGCTCCTATAATTCACCCCTCCACTTT
15 | . | . | TRBJ2-1 | TRBV28 | CASSLPDSHHNEQFF | TGTGCCAGCAGTTTACCGGACAGCCATCACAATGAGCAGTTCTTC
16 | . | . | TRBJ2-7 | TRBV27 | CASSLQVAAVSYEQYF | TGTGCCAGCAGTTTACAGGTAGCGGCAGTTTCTTACGAGCAGTACTTC
13 | few | . | TRBJ1-2 | TRBV7-2 | CASSLVTGTGGTF | TGTGCCAGCAGCTTAGTAACAGGGACGGGCGGCACCTTC
13 | . | . | TRBJ1-2 | TRBV29-1 | CSVADRSSYGYTF | TGCAGCGTTGCCGACAGGTCCTCCTATGGCTACACCTTC
17 | few | TRBD1 | TRBJ2-7 | TRBV4-1 | CASSQFVTDRATYEQYF | TGCGCCAGCAGCCAATTCGTCACGGACAGGGCGACCTACGAGCAGTACTTC
16 | many | . | TRBJ2-1 | TRBV7-9 | CASSLDAGLDYNEQFF | TGTGCCAGCAGCTTAGACGCAGGGTTGGACTACAATGAGCAGTTCTTC
14 | . | . | TRBJ1-4 | TRBV9 | CASSVERAYEKLFF | TGTGCCAGCAGCGTAGAAAGGGCGTATGAAAAACTGTTTTTT